This T cell receptor (beta chain) comes out of a study of CD8 T cells in ankylosing spondylitis. TCRdb recomputed calls from the 5' RACE reads with MiXCR, one row per CDR3 protein. The sample holds approximately 150,000 distinct CDR3 sequences; just over 9.5% are singletons and the top ten take more than 13%. Remarks on this clonotype: Its cognate antigen is unknown.

Germline CDR1 and CDR2: SGDLS and YYNGEE. The CDR3 contains 12 residues. V was clipped by 0 bases and J by 6 bases, with 4 bases between them. Overall study results and limits: Matched synovial fluid from ankylosing spondylitis patients was reported to be enriched for disease-linked clones.

The sequencing sample was made of blood, either unsorted or a sorted T cell fraction (not recorded which). J is TRBJ2-1 and V is TRBV9; no clear D gene. This sequence originates from a female donor with ankylosing spondylitis or in good health (not recorded which). The CDR3 loop reads CASSVDVNEQFF. For the CDR3, the DNA is TGTGCCAGCAGCGTAGATGTCAATGAGCAGTTCTTC.